This T cell receptor beta chain derives from a study of T cell changes during pregnancy in multiple sclerosis. Germline CDR1 MNHEY, CDR2 SMNVEV (reference sequence). The length of the CDR3 is 14 residues. Deletions cut 5 bases from V and 4 bases from J, with 14 bases between. The protocol was immunoSEQ multiplex PCR, while the TCRdb copy is restricted to in-frame clones and leaves out a portion. This repertoire shows 40,000 to 50,000 clones, around 94% found once; its top ten account for roughly 0.32%. The chain joins TRBV27 to TRBJ1-1; D not resolved. Sequences were derived from CD4+ T cells from peripheral blood mononuclear cells, sampled in the third trimester of pregnancy. This TCR was sampled from a female donor with multiple sclerosis, enrolled in a pregnancy study. Here the CDR3 reads CASSTRESVTEAFF. For the CDR3, the DNA is TGTGCCAGCAGTACGCGAGAGTCGGTCACTGAAGCTTTCTTT.